The 15 T cell receptor beta chains listed next were all sequenced from one sample in a study of CD4 T cells in relation to SARS-CoV-2 and coronaviruses (dated by TCRdb to the early 2020s). The library was produced with the immunoSEQ multiplex PCR assay. In its TCRdb copy, this immuneACCESS table keeps in-frame sequences only and misses some clones. Where compared with another copy, unresolved V genes explain less than half of these, and the others have no known cause. This sample lists 26,000 or so clones; roughly 69% were detected once. The ten top clones hold less than 25% of the sample. CD4+ T cells from unexposed donors were collected before the COVID-19 pandemic (2011-2018). After roughly 11 days of culture, CD4+ T cells were isolated with the EasySep CD4+ T cell isolation kit. What these receptors recognize is not known. Sequenced input: CD4+ T cells from PBMCs, cultured in vitro. The receptor source for this set is a human donor in good health.

This sequence joins TRBV14 and TRBJ1-2; D call uncertain. This CDR3 comprises 13 residues. V was cut by 1 base and J by 9 bases, with 12 bases left in between. Germline V gene sequence: CDR1 SGHDN, CDR2 FVKESK. The DNA of the CDR3 is TGTGCCAGCAGCCAAGTTGAGGCCTTAAGCTACACCTTC. Translating it yields CASSQVEALSYTF.

The chain employs TRBV11-3 and TRBJ2-1, with a weak D call TRBD1 (5 bases). With 4 bases removed from V and 6 bases from J, the gap between germline ends came to 7 bases. Looked up from germline, CDR1 is SGHNT and CDR2 is YENEEA. The CDR3 contains 12 residues. The CDR3 sequence is CASSSRVNEQFF. CDR3 nucleotides: TGTGCCAGCAGCTCCAGGGTCAATGAGCAGTTCTTC.

This chain joins TRBV25-1 and TRBJ2-7; possible D gene TRBD1, 6 bases. This CDR3 is built from 12 residues. V was clipped by 4 bases and J by 5 bases, with 9 bases between them. Per germline, CDR1 MGHDK and CDR2 SYGVNS. CDR3 in amino acids: CASSGTANEQYF. DNA of the CDR3: TGTGCCAGCAGTGGGACAGCCAACGAGCAGTACTTC.

The chain is built from TRBV5-1 and TRBJ1-3; unclear D gene. Per germline, CDR1 SGHRS and CDR2 YFSETQ. V lost 6 bases, J lost 0 bases, and 13 bases lay in between. This CDR3 region has 15 residues. The CDR3 sequence is CASTPGRFSGNTIYF. The CDR3 DNA sequence: TGCGCCAGCACCCCCGGACGGTTCTCTGGAAACACCATATATTTT.

CDR3 coding DNA: TGTGCCAGTAGAGCGGCGGGAGGGGCGTCCGGGGAGCTGTTTTTT. Encoded protein: CASRAAGGASGELFF. The rearrangement joins TRBV19 to TRBJ2-2; TRBD2 agrees at 9 bases. This CDR3 is built from 15 residues. Germline V gene data show CDR1 as LNHDA and CDR2 as SQIVND (reference sequence). Trimming at V came to 6 bases and at J to 6 bases, leaving 8 bases not matched to a gene.

The CDR3 spells CASSVGTKEEPQHF. In DNA, the CDR3 is TGTGCCAGCAGCGTAGGGACAAAGGAGGAGCCCCAGCATTTT. The rearrangement links TRBV9 to TRBJ1-5; tentatively, D is TRBD1 (5 bases). Germline CDR1 and CDR2: SGDLS and YYNGEE. The V end was cut by 0 bases, the J end by 8 bases, with 12 bases between. CDR3 length: 14 amino acids. The complete variable domain, with remaining parts taken from reference TRBV9 and TRBJ1-5, reads DSGVTQTPKHLITATGQRVTLRCSPRSGDLSVYWYQQSLDQGLQFLIQYYNGEERAKGNILERFSAQQFPDLHSELNLSSLELGDSALYFCASSVGTKEEPQHFGDGTRLSIL.

The chain combines TRBV6-4 with TRBJ2-7; D is possibly TRBD2 (6 bases). V lost 8 bases and J 3 bases, leaving 20 bases between the germline ends. This CDR3 contains 15 residues. Germline CDR1 MRHNA, CDR2 SNTAGT. The DNA for the CDR3 is TGTGCCAGCCCCCCCGGGGGAGTAGTCCTCTACGAGCAGTACTTC. Protein sequence: CASPPGGVVLYEQYF.

This clone was counted between two and nine times. This chain uses TRBV6-2 or TRBV6-3 with TRBJ2-1; a weak D match, TRBD2 (5 bases). There are 14 residues in the CDR3. Germline V gene data show CDR1 as MNHEY and CDR2 as SVGEGT. Trimming stripped 5 bases from V and 3 bases from J, with 11 bases between. This CDR3 reads CASSVSGNYNEQFF. The DNA for the CDR3 is TGTGCCAGCAGTGTAAGCGGAAACTACAATGAGCAGTTCTTC.

The V call is TRBV6-5, the J call TRBJ2-6; either TRBD1 or TRBD2 may supply D (5 bases each). Looked up from germline, CDR1 is MNHEY and CDR2 is SVGAGI. The ends were cut back, 0 bases at V and 1 base at J, with 7 bases in the middle. This CDR3 has 16 residues. The CDR3 DNA is TGTGCCAGCAGTTACTCGGGGGATTCTGGGGCCAACGTCCTGACTTTC. It yields the protein CASSYSGDSGANVLTF.

V usage is TRBV7-3 and J usage is TRBJ2-5, with D tentatively TRBD2 (6 bases). The CDR3 runs 15 residues. The ends were cut back, 5 bases at V and 5 bases at J, with 18 bases in the middle. Germline-derived CDR1 and CDR2 are SGHTA and FQGTGA. CDR3 amino acids: CASSELAGSWETQYF. DNA for the CDR3: TGTGCCAGCAGCGAATTGGCGGGGAGTTGGGAGACCCAGTACTTC.

This clone was counted once. The chain employs TRBV5-6 and TRBJ1-6; TRBD1 matches at 9 bases. This CDR3 has 17 residues. CDR1 and CDR2 from the germline V gene are SGHDT and YYEEEE. The J segment lost 7 bases and the V segment lost 0 bases, leaving 8 bases of the junction unmatched. CDR3 coding DNA: TGTGCCAGCAGCTTGGAAGTGGACAGGGGATGGAATTCACCCCTCCACTTT. Amino acids: CASSLEVDRGWNSPLHF.

The rearrangement joins TRBV19 to TRBJ1-2, with 8 nucleotides matching TRBD1. The V segment lost 5 bases and the J segment 5 bases; nucleotides outside the gene matches: 7. Per the germline V gene, CDR1 is LNHDA and CDR2 is SQIVND (reference sequence). This CDR3 has 14 amino acids. CDR3: CASSPQTGVYGYTF. CDR3 nucleotides: TGTGCCAGTAGTCCTCAGACAGGGGTATATGGCTACACCTTC.

The gene calls are TRBV7-2 and TRBJ2-1, with 7 nucleotides matching TRBD2. Germline V gene sequence: CDR1 SGHTA, CDR2 FQGNSA. This CDR3 contains 15 residues. Germline trimming cut 1 base from V and 5 bases from J; bases unmatched to any gene: 5. CDR3 nucleotides: TGTGCCAGCAGCTTAGGGGGGGGGAAGAACAATGAGCAGTTCTTC. This encodes CASSLGGGKNNEQFF.

J is TRBJ2-5 and V is TRBV18; D gene ambiguous. Germline V gene lookup returns CDR1 KGHSH and CDR2 LQKENI. This CDR3 region has 13 residues. Trimming shortened V by 4 bases and J by 2 bases, and 8 bases separated the two germline ends. The CDR3 coding sequence is TGTGCCAGCTCACAGAACGGACAAGAGACCCAGTACTTC. Its protein product is CASSQNGQETQYF.

The chain employs TRBV4-3 and TRBJ2-3, with 8 nucleotides matching TRBD2. Germline V lookup: CDR1 LGHNA, CDR2 YSLEER. J lost 2 bases, V lost 4 bases, and 14 bases had no gene match. The CDR3 is 18 amino acids. DNA of the CDR3: TGCGCCAGCAGCCCGGGGGGGGACTCACGCTGGCCCACAGATACGCAGTATTTT. Residues: CASSPGGDSRWPTDTQYF.